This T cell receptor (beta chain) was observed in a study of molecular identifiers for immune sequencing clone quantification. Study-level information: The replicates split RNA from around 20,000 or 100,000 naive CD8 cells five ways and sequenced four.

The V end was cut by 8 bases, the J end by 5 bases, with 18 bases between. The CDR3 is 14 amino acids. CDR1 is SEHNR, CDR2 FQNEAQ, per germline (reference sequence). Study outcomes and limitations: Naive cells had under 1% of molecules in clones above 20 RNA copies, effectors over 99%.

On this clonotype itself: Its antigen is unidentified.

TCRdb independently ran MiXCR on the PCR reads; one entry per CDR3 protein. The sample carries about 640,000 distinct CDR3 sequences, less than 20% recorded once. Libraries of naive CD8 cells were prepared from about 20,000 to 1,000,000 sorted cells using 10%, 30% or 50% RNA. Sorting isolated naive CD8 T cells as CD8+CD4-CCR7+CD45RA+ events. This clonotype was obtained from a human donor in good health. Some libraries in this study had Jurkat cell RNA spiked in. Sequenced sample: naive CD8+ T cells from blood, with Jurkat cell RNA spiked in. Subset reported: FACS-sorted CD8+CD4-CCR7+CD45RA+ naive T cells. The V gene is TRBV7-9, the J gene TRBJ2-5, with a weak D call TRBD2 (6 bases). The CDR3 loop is CASGASRGGETQYF. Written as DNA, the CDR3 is TGTGCCAGCGGGGCTAGCCGGGGAGGTGAGACCCAGTACTTC. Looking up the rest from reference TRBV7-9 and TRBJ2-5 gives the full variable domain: DTGVSQNPRHKITKRGQNVTFRCDPISEHNRLYWYRQTLGQGPEFLTYFQNEAQLEKSRLLSDRFSAERPKGSFSTLEIQRTEQGDSAMYLCASGASRGGETQYFGPGTRLLVL.